Listed below are T cell receptor beta chains from one sample, sequenced in a study of beta chain features in type 1 diabetes. Repertoires were generated with immunoSEQ multiplex PCR, while TCRdb's copy carries only in-frame clones and drops some. The sample includes roughly 230,000 clones, approximately 11% seen only once; the top ten take 0.017%. Input material: naive CD4+ T cells from blood. The receptors come from a man aged 30 to 45 with type 1 diabetes. Both conserved end residues are part of each CDR3. The order of the fields is V gene, J gene, D gene, clone size, CDR3 protein, CDR3 DNA. A D gene is named only where the DNA matches it firmly. A row's size may be missing; if present it is once, few, many or a size class.

TRBV28	TRBJ1-2	-	-	CASSPPQGGYGYTF	TGTGCCAGCAGTCCACCCCAGGGCGGCTATGGCTACACCTTC
TRBV30	TRBJ1-6	-	few	CAWSMTVNSPLHF	TGTGCCTGGAGTATGACAGTCAATTCACCCCTCCACTTT
TRBV2	TRBJ2-7	-	-	CASSRTDSYEQYF	TGTGCCAGCAGTCGGACAGACTCCTACGAGCAGTACTTC
TRBV19	TRBJ2-3	-	-	CASSIQATDTQYF	TGTGCCAGTAGTATCCAGGCAACAGATACGCAGTATTTT
TRBV5-1	TRBJ2-1	TRBD1	few	CASSKTGGAASEQFF	TGCGCCAGCAGCAAGACAGGGGGCGCCGCAAGTGAGCAGTTCTTC
TRBV19	TRBJ1-1	TRBD1	few	CASRGQGGTEAFF	TGTGCCAGCCGTGGACAGGGGGGCACTGAAGCTTTCTTT
TRBV2	TRBJ1-6	-	few	CASIEGLNSPLHF	TGTGCCAGCATCGAGGGTTTAAATTCACCCCTCCACTTT
TRBV18	TRBJ2-5	-	few	CASSPRTVETQYF	TGTGCCAGCTCACCACGGACTGTCGAGACCCAGTACTTC
TRBV11-2	TRBJ2-7	-	few	CASSLGPIYEQYF	TGTGCCAGCAGCTTAGGGCCGATTTACGAGCAGTACTTC
TRBV28	TRBJ2-7	TRBD2	-	CASSTVAGVYEQYF	TGTGCCAGCAGTACCGTCGCGGGGGTCTACGAGCAGTACTTC
TRBV19	TRBJ2-3	TRBD2	-	CASSFRLADTDTQYF	TGTGCCAGTTCCTTTAGACTAGCGGACACAGATACGCAGTATTTT
TRBV21-1	TRBJ1-5	-	-	CASWPGCQPQHF	TGTGCCAGCTGGCCTGGCTGTCAGCCCCAGCATTTT
TRBV11-2	TRBJ2-7	-	few	CASSDGNSNYEQYF	TGTGCCAGCAGCGACGGGAACAGCAACTACGAGCAGTACTTC
TRBV9	TRBJ1-4	-	-	CASSKGLGEKLFF	TGTGCCAGCAGCAAGGGGCTGGGCGAAAAACTGTTTTTT
TRBV7-6	TRBJ1-2	TRBD1	few	CASSSGQGAFGYTF	TGTGCCAGCAGCTCCGGACAGGGGGCGTTTGGCTACACCTTC
TRBV28	TRBJ2-1	-	few	CASSTLSGSSYNEQFF	TGTGCCAGCAGCACCCTTAGCGGCAGCTCCTACAATGAGCAGTTCTTC
TRBV4-3	TRBJ1-4	-	-	CASSQDGLRNEKLFF	TGCGCCAGCAGCCAAGATGGGTTGAGGAATGAAAAACTGTTTTTT
TRBV5-1	TRBJ1-1	TRBD1	-	CASSLTGADTEAFF	TGCGCCAGCAGCCTGACAGGGGCTGACACTGAAGCTTTCTTT
TRBV7-2	TRBJ1-1	-	-	CASSLGSGLYTEAFF	TGTGCCAGCAGCTTGGGCTCAGGCCTTTACACTGAAGCTTTCTTT
TRBV5-1	TRBJ2-7	-	-	CASSLEGGAGFYEQYF	TGCGCCAGCAGCTTGGAAGGCGGGGCAGGATTCTACGAGCAGTACTTC
TRBV5-1	TRBJ2-5	TRBD1	-	CASSLAGQGEETQYF	TGCGCCAGCAGCTTGGCCGGGCAGGGGGAAGAGACCCAGTACTTC
TRBV7-9	TRBJ1-1	TRBD1	-	CASSSQGGNTEAFF	TGTGCCAGCAGCTCACAGGGGGGGAACACTGAAGCTTTCTTT
TRBV5-4	TRBJ2-5	-	-	CASSFRVGETQYF	TGTGCCAGCAGCTTCAGGGTGGGAGAGACCCAGTACTTC
TRBV11-2	TRBJ2-1	TRBD2	-	CASRAAGGPYNEQFF	TGTGCCAGCAGGGCAGCGGGGGGACCCTACAATGAGCAGTTCTTC
TRBV4-1	TRBJ2-1	-	few	CASSQVLAEQFF	TGCGCCAGCAGCCAAGTCTTAGCTGAGCAGTTCTTC
TRBV6-5	TRBJ1-1	TRBD1	-	CASSYDRDTEAFF	TGTGCCAGCAGTTACGACAGGGACACTGAAGCTTTCTTT
TRBV10-3	TRBJ2-5	TRBD2	few	CAISGDQETQYF	TGTGCCATTAGCGGGGACCAAGAGACCCAGTACTTC
TRBV5-1	TRBJ2-3	-	-	CASSSSGQSRDTQYF	TGCGCCAGCAGCTCCTCAGGGCAGAGTCGGGATACGCAGTATTTT
TRBV6-1	TRBJ2-1	TRBD2	few	CASSPGLAVYNEQFF	TGTGCCAGCAGTCCGGGGCTAGCGGTTTACAATGAGCAGTTCTTC
TRBV19	TRBJ2-3	-	-	CASAGQNTDTQYF	TGTGCCAGTGCCGGACAGAACACAGATACGCAGTATTTT
TRBV2	TRBJ1-2	TRBD1	-	CASSSDRGTTGYTF	TGTGCCAGCAGTTCCGACAGGGGTACGACTGGCTACACCTTC
TRBV10-3	TRBJ1-2	TRBD1	-	CAISTGVNYGYTF	TGTGCCATCAGTACAGGGGTGAACTATGGCTACACCTTC
TRBV11-2	TRBJ1-3	TRBD1	-	CASRPRTGNTIYF	TGTGCCAGCAGACCCCGGACAGGGAACACCATATATTTT
TRBV20-1	TRBJ2-1	-	few	CSARGAGEQFF	TGCAGTGCTAGAGGGGCGGGTGAGCAGTTCTTC
TRBV19	TRBJ1-1	-	few	CASSDFSNTEAFF	TGTGCCAGTTCGGACTTCTCGAACACTGAAGCTTTCTTT
TRBV6-6	TRBJ2-5	-	-	CASTALGRETQYF	TGTGCCAGCACCGCCTTGGGGCGTGAGACCCAGTACTTC
TRBV7-3	TRBJ2-1	TRBD2	-	CASSQTSGVYNEQFF	TGTGCCAGCAGCCAAACTAGCGGGGTATACAATGAGCAGTTCTTC
TRBV6-5	TRBJ1-1	TRBD1	-	CASSYSPGGTEAFF	TGTGCCAGCAGTTACTCTCCAGGGGGCACTGAAGCTTTCTTT
TRBV9	TRBJ2-2	-	-	CASRATEINTGELFF	TGTGCCAGCAGAGCGACAGAAATTAACACCGGGGAGCTGTTTTTT
TRBV10-3	TRBJ2-5	TRBD1	few	CATGTGTETQYF	TGTGCCACCGGGACAGGGACGGAGACCCAGTACTTC
TRBV2	TRBJ2-5	-	-	CASSERGGNQETQYF	TGTGCCAGCAGTGAAAGAGGGGGAAACCAAGAGACCCAGTACTTC
TRBV7-2	TRBJ2-2	-	few	CASSSAAWAGELFF	TGTGCCAGCAGCTCCGCGGCTTGGGCCGGGGAGCTGTTTTTT
TRBV4-2	TRBJ2-3	TRBD2	few	CASSQGGTSGIDTQYF	TGTGCCAGCAGCCAAGGAGGGACTAGCGGCATAGATACGCAGTATTTT
TRBV5-4	TRBJ1-3	TRBD1	-	CASSLAQGENTIYF	TGTGCCAGCAGCTTGGCACAGGGGGAAAACACCATATATTTT
TRBV7-2	TRBJ2-5	-	few	CASSSSSTQYF	TGTGCCAGCAGCTCTTCGTCGACCCAGTACTTC
TRBV27	TRBJ1-2	-	-	CASRITGLNYGYTF	TGTGCCAGCAGGATTACAGGGTTGAACTATGGCTACACCTTC
TRBV9	TRBJ1-1	-	-	CASSQTGANTEAFF	TGTGCCAGCAGCCAAACAGGCGCGAACACTGAAGCTTTCTTT
TRBV5-4	TRBJ2-1	TRBD1	few	CASSLDRGTGNEQFF	TGTGCCAGCAGCTTGGACAGGGGGACGGGCAATGAGCAGTTCTTC
TRBV5-4	TRBJ2-5	-	-	CASTLSGGEETQYF	TGTGCCAGCACCCTTAGCGGAGGGGAGGAGACCCAGTACTTC
TRBV29-1	TRBJ2-4	TRBD2	-	CSVGLAGAKNIQYF	TGCAGCGTGGGACTAGCGGGCGCCAAAAACATTCAGTACTTC
TRBV6-5	TRBJ1-1	TRBD1	-	CASSYGTGRTEAFF	TGTGCCAGCAGTTACGGGACAGGGCGGACTGAAGCTTTCTTT
TRBV29-1	TRBJ2-4	-	-	CSVGGRLGTKNIQYF	TGCAGCGTTGGGGGCAGGTTGGGAACCAAAAACATTCAGTACTTC
TRBV2	TRBJ2-5	-	-	CASSPHLPRETQYF	TGTGCCAGCAGTCCCCATCTTCCTAGGGAGACCCAGTACTTC
TRBV29-1	TRBJ1-6	-	-	CSARTRNNSPLHF	TGCAGCGCCAGAACCCGAAATAATTCACCCCTCCACTTT